Sequencing of this T cell receptor (beta chain) was carried out in a study of regulatory T cells in long-lasting Graves disease. Looking at the study overall: Antithyroid drugs had been taken under 3 months by newly diagnosed Graves' patients.

Arm-PCR of CDR3 regions and iRepertoire HTBI primers were used to build TCR beta libraries. Via MiXCR, TCRdb re-called the multiplex PCR reads, giving one row per CDR3 protein. Altogether about 540,000 distinct CDR3 sequences are present, 13% being singletons, with the ten largest covering about 9.1%. A note on this clonotype: A much larger clonotype is one base distant, so this may be a read error.

Time point defined: newly diagnosed GD, antithyroid drugs for less than 3 months. Isolated PBMC RNA provided the starting material for the TCR library. Diagnosis followed American Thyroid Association guidelines for Graves' disease. Germline V gives CDR1 SGHDT, CDR2 YYEEEE. The CDR3 has 13 amino acids. The same specimen was also included in a second study, on T cells in Graves' hyperthyroidism and ophthalmopathy. That report notes: RT-PCR in the first round (using the HTBI primer set) targeted the TCR CDR3.

The chain carries TRBV5-6 and TRBJ1-1; unclear D gene. This sequence originates from a man aged 25 to 40 with Graves disease. The sequences come from peripheral blood mononuclear cells (PBMCs), collected at new diagnosis, from a patient treated with antithyroid drugs. CDR3 DNA: TGTGCCACCAGCTTGGCGGCGGGCGTTGGAGCTTTCTTT. Translated: CATSLAAGVGAFF.